A single sample is the source of the 16 T cell receptor beta chains below, sequenced in a study of blood T cell repertoires in COVID-19. Some clones are missing from TCRdb's copy, which holds only in-frame ones; the method was immunoSEQ multiplex PCR. The table records 95,000 to 150,000 clones, under 90% of them present only once. Sequences were obtained from peripheral blood. These receptors all come from a woman aged 70 to 79 with acute or convalescent COVID-19.

The genes are TRBV27 and TRBJ1-2, with D perhaps matching TRBD1 (5 bases). There are 16 residues in the CDR3. Between the trimmed V and J ends, which lost 4 bases and 5 bases, there was a span of 20 bases. CDR1 and CDR2 from the germline V gene are MNHEY and SMNVEV (reference sequence). CDR3: CASSSGDGPLGYGYTF. CDR3 nucleotides: TGTGCCAGCAGTTCGGGGGACGGACCTCTAGGGTATGGCTACACCTTC.

The chain couples TRBV19 to TRBJ2-1, with 11 bases matching TRBD2. Germline V gene lookup returns CDR1 LNHDA and CDR2 SQIVND (reference sequence). The V gene end was trimmed by 2 bases and the J gene end by 6 bases; junction bases not matched to a gene: 3. The CDR3 runs to 15 residues. The DNA of the CDR3 is TGTGCCAGTAGTATATTAGCGGGGGGGCTCAATGAGCAGTTCTTC. Its translation is CASSILAGGLNEQFF.

The rearrangement links TRBV24-1 to TRBJ1-5; 7 positions agree with TRBD1. The junction had 14 bases not matched to a gene; V was cut back by 4 bases and J by 0 bases. The V gene's germline CDR1 is KGHDR and CDR2 SFDVKD. The CDR3 sequence is 19 residues long. This CDR3 reads CATSDDSGTAQSSNQPQHF. CDR3 bases: TGTGCCACCAGTGACGATTCCGGGACAGCGCAAAGTAGCAATCAGCCCCAGCATTTT.

This chain connects TRBV6-5 to TRBJ1-2, with a possible D match to TRBD1 (6 bases). The V gene's germline CDR1 is MNHEY and CDR2 SVGAGI. Trimming removed 8 bases from V and 0 bases from J, with 13 bases in between. CDR3 length: 14 amino acids. CDR3 sequence: CASAEAGANYGYTF. In DNA form, the CDR3 reads TGTGCCAGCGCCGAGGCAGGGGCTAACTATGGCTACACCTTC.

This clone was detected a few times. The V and J genes are TRBV24-1 and TRBJ1-5; the match to TRBD1 covers 7 bases. Germline CDR1 KGHDR, CDR2 SFDVKD. V was pared by 3 bases and J by 6 bases, with 10 bases of the junction left unmatched. CDR3 size: 16 residues. The CDR3 bases are TGTGCCACCAGTGATGGGAACAGGGGCTCGAGTCAGCCCCAGCATTTT. This codes for CATSDGNRGSSQPQHF.

This clone was counted once. The chain couples TRBV9 to TRBJ2-2; 7 positions agree with TRBD2. The ends lost 7 bases at V and 2 bases at J; junction bases unmatched: 14. CDR1 is SGDLS, CDR2 YYNGEE, per germline. The CDR3 consists of 17 residues. DNA of the CDR3: TGTGCCAGCGGGAGTAAGATAGCGGGTCAAAACACCGGGGAGCTGTTTTTT. As protein: CASGSKIAGQNTGELFF. The full variable domain, in which reference TRBV9 and TRBJ2-2 provide the parts outside the CDR3, is DSGVTQTPKHLITATGQRVTLRCSPRSGDLSVYWYQQSLDQGLQFLIQYYNGEERAKGNILERFSAQQFPDLHSELNLSSLELGDSALYFCASGSKIAGQNTGELFFGEGSRLTVL.

The chain carries TRBV10-3 and TRBJ2-1, with TRBD2 as a possible D gene (7 bases). Trimming shortened V by 7 bases and J by 5 bases, and 15 bases separated the two germline ends. There are 14 residues in the CDR3. The germline V gene has CDR1 ENHRY and CDR2 SYGVKD. In nucleotides, the CDR3 is TGTGCCATCAAGGAGGGGGGGCCGGACAATGAGCAGTTCTTC. Its translation: CAIKEGGPDNEQFF.

This chain joins TRBV6-5 and TRBJ1-1; D may be TRBD1 (5 bases). Germline lookup yields CDR1 MNHEY and CDR2 SVGAGI. Deletions cut 7 bases from V and 2 bases from J, with 11 bases between. This CDR3 comprises 13 residues. For the CDR3, the DNA is TGTGCCAGCACACCGGGGGGAAACACTGAAGCTTTCTTT. This translates into CASTPGGNTEAFF.

This rearrangement joins TRBV19 to TRBJ1-3; D gene uncertain. The CDR3 is 12 amino acids. With 4 bases removed from V and 4 bases from J, the gap between germline ends came to 5 bases. The germline CDR1 and CDR2 sequences are LNHDA and SQIVND (reference sequence). This CDR3 is CASSSRGNTIYF. The CDR3 DNA is TGTGCCAGTAGTAGCCGGGGAAACACCATATATTTT.

CDR3 nucleotides: TGTGCCAGCAGCCCGCGAAGCGGGGGGGCAAACAATGAGCAGTTCTTC. Its protein product is CASSPRSGGANNEQFF. This sequence joins TRBV7-2 and TRBJ2-1, with TRBD2 matching over 10 bases. Trimming cost V 5 bases and J 5 bases; bases outside gene matches: 9. CDR3 size: 16 residues. Germline assignment: CDR1 SGHTA and CDR2 FQGNSA.

J is TRBJ1-5 and V is TRBV10-3; 7 bases agree with TRBD1. CDR1 and CDR2 from the germline V gene are ENHRY and SYGVKD. The V and J ends lost 2 bases and 9 bases, in that order; junction bases with no gene match: 7. This CDR3 comprises 14 residues. The CDR3 sequence is CAISEDRANGPQHF. The DNA for the CDR3 is TGTGCCATCAGTGAGGACAGGGCCAATGGGCCCCAGCATTTT.

In its sample, this clone was seen a few times. The chain couples TRBV3-1 (or the pseudogene TRBV3-2) to TRBJ2-2; 7 bases agree with TRBD2. The CDR3 is made up of 16 amino acids. The junction had 11 bases not matched to a gene; V was cut back by 4 bases and J by 6 bases. Germline CDR1 LGHDT, CDR2 YNNKEL (reference sequence). The CDR3 loop reads CASSPPRGGGAGELFF. The CDR3 DNA reads TGTGCCAGCAGCCCACCACGTGGGGGGGGAGCCGGGGAGCTGTTTTTT.

The chain combines TRBV4-3 with TRBJ2-1, with 7 nucleotides matching TRBD1. V shed 1 base, J shed 5 bases, and the junction held 8 bases outside the gene matches. CDR1 is LGHNA and CDR2 is YSLEER in the germline V gene. There are 16 residues in the CDR3. CDR3 amino acids: CASSQGGTVGNNEQFF. CDR3 in DNA: TGCGCCAGCAGCCAAGGGGGGACAGTGGGTAACAATGAGCAGTTCTTC.

The chain links TRBV30 to TRBJ1-3; D unresolved. CDR3 length: 13 residues. Germline CDR1 GTSNPN, CDR2 SVGIG (reference sequence). Deletions cut 0 bases from V and 8 bases from J, with 11 bases between. CDR3 sequence (DNA): TGTGCCTGGAGTGTCCTAGATCTCTACACCATATATTTT. This encodes CAWSVLDLYTIYF. Using reference TRBV30 and TRBJ1-3 for the parts outside the CDR3, the full variable domain is SQTIHQWPATLVQPVGSPLSLECTVEGTSNPNLYWYRQAAGRGLQLLFYSVGIGQISSEVPQNLSASRPQDRQFILSSKKLLLSDSGFYLCAWSVLDLYTIYFGEGSWLTVV.

The chain links TRBV6-2 or TRBV6-3 to TRBJ2-6, with D perhaps matching TRBD1 (6 bases). Germline values: CDR1 MNHEY, CDR2 SVGEGT. The CDR3 contains 20 residues. The V gene lost 0 bases and the J gene lost 0 bases, with 18 bases spanning the gap. The CDR3: CASSYSTKGGHSSGANVLTF. DNA of the CDR3: TGTGCCAGCAGTTACTCGACTAAAGGGGGACACAGCTCTGGGGCCAACGTCCTGACTTTC.

V and J are TRBV10-3 and TRBJ1-1; TRBD1 might be the D (6 bases). Germline assignment: CDR1 ENHRY and CDR2 SYGVKD. The CDR3 sequence is 14 residues long. The V gene lost 10 bases and the J gene lost 0 bases, with 15 bases spanning the gap. CDR3 nucleotides: TGTGCCACCCAGGGGTTCCAGATGAACACTGAAGCTTTCTTT. Translating it yields CATQGFQMNTEAFF.